These 2 T cell receptor beta chains share one sample of origin, sequenced in a study of CD8 T cells in Susac syndrome (dated by TCRdb to the late 2010s). Library method: the immunoSEQ multiplex PCR assay. RNA was extracted using the RNeasy kit, and about 0.5 to 1 microgram was reverse transcribed with random hexamers. TCRdb redid the processing of the public reads, applying fastp at Q25 and MiXCR, and retained in-frame beta chains. CDR3 protein duplicates are merged, each entry listing the most common genes and DNA. This sample gives some 160,000 distinct CDR3 sequences in total; approximately 94% of them show up just once. The top ten clonotypes cover roughly 0.12% of the sample. Sequenced material: CD4+ T cells from PBMCs. The receptors shown here come from a human donor with Susac syndrome.

CDR3 protein: CASSQPTRSETQYF. Written as DNA, the CDR3 is TGTGCCAGCAGCCAACCGACGAGATCGGAGACCCAGTACTTC. The rearrangement links TRBV3-1 to TRBJ2-5; D is ambiguous. This CDR3 contains 14 residues. Germline loops: CDR1 LGHDT, CDR2 YNNKEL (reference sequence). Trimming shortened V by 2 bases and J by 5 bases, and 12 bases separated the two germline ends.

The rearrangement uses TRBV29-1 and TRBJ2-5, with D maybe TRBD1 (5 bases). This CDR3 is 13 amino acids long. Trimming left V 4 bases short and J 4 bases short, with 13 bases between. Germline V gene lookup returns CDR1 SQVTM and CDR2 ANQGSEA. CDR3 sequence reads: CSVGSRAGETQYF. In DNA, the CDR3 is TGCAGCGTTGGGTCCAGGGCCGGAGAGACCCAGTACTTC.